This TCR beta chain was sequenced for a study of glioma-infiltrating T cells after dendritic cell vaccination. Overall study context: Samples are from glioblastoma patients in Phase I and II dendritic cell vaccine trials. Findings of the study overall: Longer survival after dendritic cell vaccination followed higher pretreatment TIL content.

This CDR3 is built from 14 residues. V lost 0 bases and J 4 bases, leaving 7 bases between the germline ends. Germline V lookup: CDR1 MNHNY, CDR2 SVGAGI (reference sequence). Time point defined: after dendritic cell vaccination, including at tumor progression/relapse. All glioblastoma patients lacked an isocitrate dehydrogenase mutation. To note about this clone: Antigen unknown.

TCRB CDR3 was amplified from 2 ug genomic DNA or less. Using immunoSEQ multiplex PCR, the repertoire was profiled, and TCRdb retains in-frame clones only, with some absent. The table has around 60,000 clones, roughly 86% seen once. The TCR originated in a human donor with glioblastoma. The chain uses TRBV6-6 and TRBJ2-1, with D hard to call. The sequencing here drew on blood, taken after dendritic cell vaccination. The CDR3 spells CASSYSDGYNEQFF. The DNA of the CDR3 is TGTGCCAGCAGTTACTCTGACGGGTACAATGAGCAGTTCTTC.